The TCR beta chain described here comes from a study of blood T cell repertoires in COVID-19. The method was immunoSEQ multiplex PCR; TCRdb's version includes in-frame clones alone and lacks a portion of them. Here the sample spans about 15,000 clones, around 88% being singletons. CDR1 and CDR2 from the germline V gene are SGHKS and YYEKEE (reference sequence). This CDR3 region has 12 residues. The V end was cut by 0 bases, the J end by 3 bases, with 4 bases between. This TCR came from a human donor in a cohort sampled during active COVID-19. The chain carries TRBV5-5 and TRBJ2-7; D gene uncertain. The sample was peripheral blood. The CDR3 DNA reads as TGTGCCAGCAGCTTGGGGCTCTACGAGCAGTACTTC. Encoded protein: CASSLGLYEQYF.